The clone carrying this T cell receptor beta chain was detected once. The antigen remains unidentified. The data were obtained in a study of CD8+ T cells in alopecia areata. About the research overall: Treated patients swallowed 5 to 10 mg of oral tofacitinib twice daily. Tofacitinib was given for 6 to 18 months, then stopped for 6 months.

Following extraction, RNA underwent reverse transcription to cDNA, which served as the sequencing template. Generated by immunoSEQ multiplex PCR, the TCRdb table keeps only in-frame clones and is missing some. This table has about 150,000 clones, around 87% appearing once. Sorting of PBMCs yielded the CD4+ and CD8+ T cells. Germline V gives CDR1 KGHSH, CDR2 LQKENI. V was clipped by 5 bases and J by 4 bases; unmatched bases: 5. The CDR3 has 14 amino acids. Study-level findings and limits: Sharing of TCRs across patients appeared less clear than in mice, possibly for HLA-related reasons.

The chain recombines TRBV18 with TRBJ2-1, with 7 bases fitting TRBD1. This sequence originates from a human donor with alopecia areata. Sequencing was performed on CD8+ T cells sorted from blood, taken at week 0. This chain's CDR3 is CASSGTESYNEQFF. The CDR3 region has the DNA TGTGCCAGCTCAGGGACAGAATCTTACAATGAGCAGTTCTTC.